Listed here are 14 T cell receptor beta chains from one sample, sequenced in a study of cytomegalovirus exposure and HLA in healthy donors. The primer mix had 60 Vbeta and 13 Jbeta primers. Sequenced by immunoSEQ multiplex PCR; TCRdb stores in-frame clones only, minus some. Found here are around 76,000 clones, less than 80% of them singletons; the top ten hold around 9.3%. The sequenced material came from PBMCs. These receptors were obtained from a woman in her thirties or forties in good health and CMV-seropositive.

The J gene is TRBJ2-2, the V gene TRBV7-6; tentatively, D is TRBD2 (6 bases). The V end lost 6 bases, the J end lost 7 bases, and 15 bases lay between the germline ends. This CDR3 has 14 residues. In germline, CDR1 is SGHVS, CDR2 FNYEAQ. CDR3: CASSAGLSSGELFF. For the CDR3, the DNA is TGTGCCAGCAGTGCGGGACTCTCCAGCGGGGAGCTGTTTTTT.

The chain is built from TRBV2 and TRBJ2-6; D unclear. The CDR3 contains 15 residues. Trimming stripped 4 bases from V and 0 bases from J, with 7 bases between. Germline V lookup: CDR1 SNHLY, CDR2 FYNNEI. The CDR3 here is CASSVGGSGANVLTF. CDR3 bases: TGTGCCAGCAGTGTAGGCGGCTCTGGGGCCAACGTCCTGACTTTC.

The rearrangement links TRBV18 to TRBJ2-2, with 9 nucleotides matching TRBD1. CDR3 length equals 16 residues. With 3 bases clipped from V and 3 bases from J, the junction kept 5 bases outside the gene matches. Germline-derived CDR1 and CDR2 are KGHSH and LQKENI. CDR3 nucleotides: TGTGCCAGCTCACCGACGACAGGGGGGGACACCGGGGAGCTGTTTTTT. This gives the protein CASSPTTGGDTGELFF.

This clone was recorded a few times. V gene TRBV10-3 combines with J gene TRBJ2-2, with 11 positions matching TRBD2. V dropped 6 bases and J dropped 3; count of bases not matched to a gene: 3. Germline V lookup: CDR1 ENHRY, CDR2 SYGVKD. The CDR3 is 15 amino acids. The CDR3 is CAIRRTSGYTGELFF. The CDR3 DNA reads as TGTGCCATCAGGCGGACTAGCGGGTACACCGGGGAGCTGTTTTTT.

The J gene is TRBJ2-5, the V gene TRBV5-1; D may be TRBD2 (5 bases). CDR3 length: 15 residues. V was clipped by 4 bases and J by 1 base, with 14 bases between them. Germline loops: CDR1 SGHRS, CDR2 YFSETQ. The CDR3 region is CASSPAGVGQETQYF. The CDR3 DNA sequence: TGCGCCAGCAGCCCAGCCGGGGTAGGCCAAGAGACCCAGTACTTC.

This clone was detected a few times. The J gene is TRBJ2-7, the V gene TRBV6-4; 7 nucleotides agree with TRBD2. CDR3 size: 14 residues. Per the germline V gene, CDR1 is MRHNA and CDR2 is SNTAGT. Unmatched junction bases numbered 10, after V lost 5 bases and J lost 6 bases. In DNA form, the CDR3 reads TGTGCCAGCAGTAGGCAGCGGGGTAATGTCGAGCAGTACTTC. Translating it yields CASSRQRGNVEQYF.

J is TRBJ2-7 and V is TRBV5-1; 8 positions agree with TRBD1. The CDR3 runs to 14 residues. J was trimmed by 3 bases and V by 4 bases; bases with no gene match: 6. Germline values: CDR1 SGHRS, CDR2 YFSETQ. CDR3 DNA: TGCGCCAGCAGCCCGGACAGGGCGGGCTACGAGCAGTACTTC. Translated: CASSPDRAGYEQYF.

This clone showed up just a few times. The DNA for the CDR3 is TGCGCCAGCAGCGGCCGGGACAGGGGGCAAGAGACCCAGTACTTC. It specifies CASSGRDRGQETQYF. The chain employs TRBV5-1 and TRBJ2-5; 11 nucleotides line up with TRBD1. In germline, CDR1 is SGHRS, CDR2 YFSETQ. The V segment lost 4 bases and the J segment 2 bases; nucleotides outside the gene matches: 4. This CDR3 has 15 residues.

This chain joins TRBV7-2 and TRBJ2-4, with D uncertain. The V end was cut by 1 base, the J end by 8 bases, with 12 bases between. Per germline, CDR1 SGHTA and CDR2 FQGNSA. CDR3 length: 14 residues. Here the CDR3 DNA reads TGTGCCAGCAGCTTAGGAGCAGTTAGCCACATTCAGTACTTC. It codes for CASSLGAVSHIQYF. Using reference TRBV7-2 and TRBJ2-4 for the parts outside the CDR3, the full variable domain is GAGVSQSPSNKVTEKGKDVELRCDPISGHTALYWYRQSLGQGLEFLIYFQGNSAPDKSGLPSDRFSAERTGGSVSTLTIQRTQQEDSAVYLCASSLGAVSHIQYFGAGTRLSVL.

This chain joins TRBV29-1 and TRBJ2-3; maybe TRBD2 (6 bases). Germline lookup yields CDR1 SQVTM and CDR2 ANQGSEA. The CDR3 covers 15 residues. V lost 4 bases and J lost 4, with 18 bases in between. The CDR3 nucleotides are TGCAGCGTTGGACGGAGGGAGGTCGGGTCAGATACGCAGTATTTT. Translating gives CSVGRREVGSDTQYF.

This clone was observed a few times. This chain uses TRBV5-6 with TRBJ2-7, with 7 positions matching TRBD2. V shed 4 bases and J 4 bases; nucleotides not matched to a gene: 11. CDR1 is SGHDT and CDR2 is YYEEEE in the germline V gene. The CDR3 spans 15 residues. CDR3 region: CASSRLAGEIYEQYF. CDR3 DNA: TGTGCCAGCAGCCGTCTCGCGGGGGAGATTTACGAGCAGTACTTC.

V gene TRBV5-1 combines with J gene TRBJ2-3; TRBD2 is a possible D gene (6 bases). This CDR3 region has 17 residues. V lost 0 bases to trimming and J lost 0 bases, with 14 bases between them. Per germline, CDR1 SGHRS and CDR2 YFSETQ. CDR3 coding DNA: TGCGCCAGCAGCTTGGGGGGGACTGCCGCTAGCACAGATACGCAGTATTTT. Translating gives CASSLGGTAASTDTQYF.

The chain couples TRBV11-2 to TRBJ2-1; a possible D gene is TRBD1 (8 bases). The CDR3 covers 15 residues. V dropped 5 bases and J dropped 2 bases, with 13 bases sitting between them. Germline V CDR1 and CDR2: SGHAT, FQNNGV. DNA of the CDR3: TGTGCCAGCAGCCCACAGGGGGGGCCCTACAATGAGCAGTTCTTC. Protein product: CASSPQGGPYNEQFF. The full variable domain, its missing parts supplied by reference TRBV11-2 and TRBJ2-1, is EAGVAQSPRYKIIEKRQSVAFWCNPISGHATLYWYQQILGQGPKLLIQFQNNGVVDDSQLPKDRFSAERLKGVDSTLKIQPAKLEDSAVYLCASSPQGGPYNEQFFGPGTRLTVL.

This chain links TRBV18 with TRBJ2-5; 14 bases map to TRBD2. The V gene end was trimmed by 3 bases and the J gene end by 1 base; junction bases not matched to a gene: 4. The CDR3 length is 17 residues. Germline V gene sequence: CDR1 KGHSH, CDR2 LQKENI. The CDR3 bases are TGTGCCAGCTCACCCCCAGGACTAGCGGGGGGCCAAGAGACCCAGTACTTC. Its protein product is CASSPPGLAGGQETQYF.